A selection of T cell receptor beta chains follows, all from one sample in a study of cytomegalovirus exposure and HLA in healthy donors. The method was immunoSEQ multiplex PCR; TCRdb's version includes in-frame clones alone and lacks a portion of them. This sample's table has approximately 100,000 clones. The sequenced sample consisted of PBMCs. The receptors derive from a man between 50 and 59 years old in good health and CMV-seronegative. CDR3s include the opening cysteine and the closing phenylalanine or tryptophan. D genes are given only for firm matches.

v_call	d_call	cdr3_length	j_call	cdr3_aa	cdr3_nt
TRBV7-7	TRBD2	16	TRBJ2-1	CASSPLVGGSEREQFF	TGCGCTAGCAGCCCCTTGGTGGGAGGGTCCGAAAGGGAGCAGTTCTTC
TRBV18	.	15	TRBJ2-7	CASSPDGAGWDEQYF	TGTGCCAGCTCACCAGATGGCGCGGGCTGGGACGAGCAGTACTTC
TRBV5-1	.	14	TRBJ1-1	CASSLNGQNTEAFF	TGCGCCAGCAGCTTGAACGGACAGAACACTGAAGCTTTCTTT
TRBV4-2	.	14	TRBJ1-5	CASSQDGRDQPQHF	TGTGCCAGCAGCCAAGATGGTCGGGATCAGCCCCAGCATTTT
TRBV5-6	.	15	TRBJ1-3	CASSLFGPTGNTIYF	TGTGCCAGCAGCTTGTTTGGGCCCACTGGAAACACCATATATTTT
TRBV12-5	.	13	TRBJ2-1	CASGLDLRNEQFF	TGTGCTAGTGGTTTGGACCTCAGGAATGAGCAGTTCTTC
TRBV5-5	.	13	TRBJ1-5	CASSLSGDQPQHF	TGTGCCAGCAGCTTGTCAGGGGATCAGCCCCAGCATTTT
TRBV5-6	.	13	TRBJ1-1	CASSQEMNTEAFF	TGTGCCAGCAGCCAGGAAATGAACACTGAAGCTTTCTTT
TRBV7-3	TRBD1	19	TRBJ1-1	CASSLTGTGGGRMNTEAFF	TGTGCCAGCAGCTTAACGGGGACAGGGGGCGGTCGGATGAACACTGAAGCTTTCTTT
TRBV9	.	14	TRBJ2-3	CASSVSGLRDTQYF	TGTGCCAGCAGCGTATCTGGTTTGAGGGATACGCAGTATTTT